The clone carrying this T cell receptor beta chain was seen once. The CDR3 totals 14 residues. Germline-derived CDR1 and CDR2 are MDHEN and SYDVKM. Trimming removed 1 base from V and 6 bases from J; junction bases left unmatched: 2. The data are from a study of cytotoxic CD8 clonotypes in ibrutinib-treated CLL. The data were produced by immunoSEQ multiplex PCR, yet TCRdb's version contains in-frame clones alone and is incomplete. The sample includes 150,000 to 200,000 clones, nearly 90% of them seen just once. The clonotype comes from a human donor with chronic lymphocytic leukemia. Here the sequenced sample was PBMCs, taken at disease progression, from a patient treated with ibrutinib. The rearrangement joins TRBV28 to TRBJ2-7; 11 nucleotides match TRBD2. The CDR3 DNA reads as TGTGCCAGCAGTTTATCCGGGACTAGCGGCGAGCAGTACTTC. Residues: CASSLSGTSGEQYF.